One and the same sample provided the 8 T cell receptor beta chains below, sequenced in a study of blood T cell repertoires in COVID-19. Using immunoSEQ multiplex PCR, the repertoire was profiled, and TCRdb retains in-frame clones only, with some absent. Found here are under 300,000 clones, around 81% of them singletons; the top ten hold more than 6%. Sequencing was performed on peripheral blood. The receptors stem from a woman aged 55-69 years with active or convalescent COVID-19.

V is TRBV4-1 and J is TRBJ1-2, with 10 bases identical to TRBD1. Germline CDR1 MGHRA, CDR2 YSYEKL. With V trimmed by 1 base and J by 7 bases, 6 bases remained unmatched. The CDR3 sequence is 15 residues long. Here the CDR3 reads CASSQVGTGVGGYTF. The DNA of the CDR3 is TGCGCCAGCAGCCAAGTGGGGACAGGGGTAGGTGGCTACACCTTC.

V is TRBV5-4 and J is TRBJ2-7, with D maybe TRBD1 (6 bases). V shed 2 bases and J shed 1 base, with 7 bases lying between them. The CDR3 sequence is 13 residues long. Germline V lookup: CDR1 SGHNT, CDR2 YYREEE (reference sequence). CDR3 DNA sequence: TGTGCCAGCAGCTTAACAGGGTCCTACGAGCAGTACGTC. It specifies CASSLTGSYEQYV.

The chain combines TRBV5-1 with TRBJ2-3, with TRBD1 identical over 9 bases. V lost 4 bases, J lost 3 bases, and 9 bases stayed unmatched. Germline V lookup: CDR1 SGHRS, CDR2 YFSETQ. This CDR3 has 16 residues. This CDR3 is CASSPGDREMTDTQYF. The CDR3 DNA reads TGCGCCAGCAGCCCGGGGGACAGGGAGATGACAGATACGCAGTATTTT.

This rearrangement joins TRBV6-5 to TRBJ2-2; TRBD1 is a possible D gene (7 bases). The germline CDR1 and CDR2 sequences are MNHEY and SVGAGI. Trimming stripped 6 bases from V and 6 bases from J, with 14 bases between. The CDR3 extends over 14 amino acids. CDR3 DNA sequence: TGTGCCAGCAGGGCAGACAGGGAGGCCGGGGAGCTGTTTTTT. Translated: CASRADREAGELFF.

This clone is a singleton in its sample. The chain links TRBV3-1 (or the pseudogene TRBV3-2) to TRBJ1-6; D might be TRBD1 (6 bases). The germline V gene has CDR1 LGHDT and CDR2 YNNKEL (reference sequence). This CDR3 comprises 14 residues. V shed 3 bases and J shed 4 bases, with 7 bases lying between them. The DNA of the CDR3 is TGTGCCAGCAGCCAGGGGGCTTATAATTCACCCCTCCACTTT. Translated, it gives CASSQGAYNSPLHF.

The V gene is TRBV6-5, the J gene TRBJ1-5, with D possibly TRBD1 on 5 matching bases. V shed 2 bases and J shed 4 bases, with 12 bases lying between them. This CDR3 has 15 amino acids. CDR1 is MNHEY, CDR2 SVGAGI, per germline. The CDR3 here is CASSYGREGNQPQHF. CDR3 coding DNA: TGTGCCAGCAGTTACGGCAGGGAAGGGAATCAGCCCCAGCATTTT.

The chain is built from TRBV10-1 and TRBJ2-1; perhaps TRBD1 as D (5 bases). Germline assignment: CDR1 WNHNN and CDR2 SYGVQD (reference sequence). Trimming took off 0 bases at V and 8 bases at J, with 11 bases between the two ends. The CDR3 sequence is 14 residues long. CDR3 in DNA: TGCGCCAGCAGTGAGTCGACAGAAGGGGATGAGCAGTTCTTC. Amino acid sequence: CASSESTEGDEQFF.

The chain combines TRBV4-1 with TRBJ1-2; 7 bases map to TRBD1. This CDR3 spans 15 amino acids. The germline V gene encodes CDR1 MGHRA and CDR2 YSYEKL. The junction had 6 bases not matched to a gene; V was cut back by 1 base and J by 4 bases. In DNA, the CDR3 is TGCGCCAGCAGCCAAGGAGGGGGCGCAGGCTATGGCTACACCTTC. Translated: CASSQGGGAGYGYTF.